Presented here are 22 T cell receptor beta chains from one specimen sequenced in a study of control samples from healthy donors and cancer patients. TCRdb's copy holds only in-frame clones and misses some; the assay was immunoSEQ multiplex PCR. Of 60,000 to 75,000 clones in the sample, 75% to 85% are singletons; the top ten hold approximately 15%. Source material: blood. These receptors originate from a man in his sixties in good health.

The CDR3 reads CASSPRLAHGATYEQYF. In DNA form, the CDR3 reads TGTGCCAGCAGCCCGAGACTAGCTCACGGGGCAACCTACGAGCAGTACTTC. This chain uses TRBV3-1 (or the pseudogene TRBV3-2) with TRBJ2-7, with 7 bases lining up with TRBD2. V lost 4 bases to trimming and J lost 2 bases; unmatched junction nucleotides: 14. The CDR3 has 17 amino acids. The germline CDR1 and CDR2 sequences are LGHDT and YNNKEL (reference sequence).

The rearrangement uses TRBV3-1 (or the pseudogene TRBV3-2) and TRBJ2-2; 10 positions match TRBD2. Germline CDR1 LGHDT, CDR2 YNNKEL (reference sequence). After removal of 1 base from V and 5 bases from J, the junction contained 7 bases not matched to a gene. This CDR3 region has 17 residues. CDR3 coding DNA: TGTGCCAGCAGCCAAGCGCCTAGCGGGAGATGGACCGGGGAGCTGTTTTTT. Translating it yields CASSQAPSGRWTGELFF.

This rearrangement joins TRBV7-9 to TRBJ2-7, with D possibly TRBD2 on 6 matching bases. CDR3 length: 14 amino acids. Germline CDR1 and CDR2: SEHNR and FQNEAQ (reference sequence). Trimming took 3 bases from V and 3 from J, leaving 12 bases between them. CDR3 protein: CASSLGGTIYEQYF. The CDR3 bases are TGTGCCAGCAGCTTGGGAGGAACGATCTACGAGCAGTACTTC.

This chain uses TRBV7-2 with TRBJ2-3; no clear D. The CDR3 consists of 15 residues. The germline V gene has CDR1 SGHTA and CDR2 FQGNSA. Trimming shortened V by 1 base and J by 1 base, and 9 bases separated the two germline ends. CDR3 protein: CASSLVGSGTDTQYF. CDR3 sequence (DNA): TGTGCCAGCAGCTTAGTAGGGTCGGGCACAGATACGCAGTATTTT.

In its sample, this clone is medium-sized. The rearrangement joins TRBV4-3 to TRBJ2-7, with D possibly matching TRBD2 (5 bases). The germline V and J ends were trimmed by 0 bases and 2 bases, with 11 bases remaining between them. CDR1 is LGHNA and CDR2 is YSLEER in the germline V gene. There are 15 residues in the CDR3. This CDR3 is CASSQEVSETYEQYF. CDR3 in DNA: TGCGCCAGCAGCCAAGAGGTTAGCGAAACCTACGAGCAGTACTTC.

J is TRBJ1-1 and V is TRBV5-1; weak D call: TRBD1 (6 bases). Trimming shortened V by 0 bases and J by 2 bases, and 11 bases separated the two germline ends. This CDR3 region has 15 residues. Looked up from germline, CDR1 is SGHRS and CDR2 is YFSETQ. The CDR3 sequence is CASSLAIRGNTEAFF. CDR3 nucleotides: TGCGCCAGCAGCTTGGCTATCAGGGGTAACACTGAAGCTTTCTTT.

The CDR3 reads CASLKGALWSPNYGYTF. The CDR3 DNA sequence: TGTGCCAGTTTAAAGGGAGCCTTGTGGAGTCCTAACTATGGCTACACCTTC. The chain combines TRBV27 with TRBJ1-2, with no clear D. CDR1 MNHEY and CDR2 SMNVEV come from the germline V gene (reference sequence). This CDR3 region has 17 residues. V was clipped by 9 bases and J by 0 bases, with 23 bases between them.

The chain combines TRBV28 with TRBJ2-3, with D uncertain. CDR1 is MDHEN, CDR2 SYDVKM, per germline. The CDR3 covers 12 residues. V was pared by 8 bases and J by 5 bases, with 11 bases between. In DNA form, the CDR3 reads TGTGCCAGCTCACCCCCGGGAGATACGCAGTATTTT. It yields the protein CASSPPGDTQYF.

CDR3 in DNA: TGTGCCATCAGTGAGTCTCAGAGGGACGACCAGCCCCAGCATTTT. Its translation: CAISESQRDDQPQHF. The chain uses TRBV10-3 and TRBJ1-5; D is possibly TRBD1 (5 bases). Germline CDR1 ENHRY, CDR2 SYGVKD. The V end was cut by 0 bases, the J end by 7 bases, with 13 bases between. The CDR3 consists of 15 residues.

J is TRBJ2-7 and V is TRBV7-2; TRBD2 aligns across 10 bases. CDR1 SGHTA and CDR2 FQGNSA come from the germline V gene. V trimming: 3 bases; J trimming: 5 bases; junction bases outside the gene matches: 7. This CDR3 comprises 15 residues. CDR3 loop: CASSFSSGSLHEQYF. The CDR3 region has the DNA TGTGCCAGCAGCTTCTCTAGCGGGAGCCTCCACGAGCAGTACTTC.

The chain combines TRBV25-1 with TRBJ2-1, with TRBD1 identical over 8 bases. The CDR3 runs 11 residues. V was pared by 6 bases and J by 14 bases, with 6 bases of the junction left unmatched. Germline CDR1 MGHDK, CDR2 SYGVNS. In nucleotides, the CDR3 is TGTGCCAGCAGGGAGGTGGGACAGGAGTTCTTC. Its protein product is CASREVGQEFF.

The chain couples TRBV9 to TRBJ2-5, with D possibly called TRBD1 or TRBD2 (5 bases each). The V gene lost 3 bases and the J gene lost 4 bases, with 16 bases spanning the gap. Germline CDR1 and CDR2: SGDLS and YYNGEE. CDR3 size: 15 residues. CDR3 amino acids: CASSAGAYTGETQYF. The CDR3 DNA follows: TGTGCCAGCAGCGCCGGGGCTTATACTGGAGAGACCCAGTACTTC. Looking up the rest from reference TRBV9 and TRBJ2-5 gives the full variable domain: DSGVTQTPKHLITATGQRVTLRCSPRSGDLSVYWYQQSLDQGLQFLIQYYNGEERAKGNILERFSAQQFPDLHSELNLSSLELGDSALYFCASSAGAYTGETQYFGPGTRLLVL.

This clone appeared once. The CDR3 nucleotides read TGTGCCAGCAGTTACCCCCATGACGGGAACACTGAAGCTTTCTTT. Translating gives CASSYPHDGNTEAFF. This chain uses TRBV6-6 with TRBJ1-1; D not resolved. Between the trimmed V and J ends, which lost 2 bases and 1 base, there was a span of 11 bases. Germline V lookup: CDR1 MNHNY, CDR2 SVGAGI (reference sequence). The CDR3 length is 15 residues.

The J gene is TRBJ2-7, the V gene TRBV21-1; the table assigns TRBD1, which was not confirmed against the DNA. TRBV21-1 is listed as a pseudogene. This CDR3 contains 15 residues. CDR3 protein: CAHIDRTNPSYEQYF. In DNA form, the CDR3 reads TGTGCCCACATCGACAGGACGAATCCTTCCTACGAGCAGTACTTC.

The genes are TRBV18 and TRBJ1-2, with D possibly TRBD1 on 6 matching bases. Per germline, CDR1 KGHSH and CDR2 LQKENI. Trimming removed 3 bases from V and 8 bases from J, with 16 bases in between. This CDR3 region has 14 residues. CDR3 sequence: CASSPTVGDKGYTF. CDR3 nucleotide sequence: TGTGCCAGCTCACCTACCGTAGGGGACAAGGGCTACACCTTC. The full variable domain, its missing parts supplied by reference TRBV18 and TRBJ1-2, is NAGVMQNPRHLVRRRGQEARLRCSPMKGHSHVYWYRQLPEEGLKFMVYLQKENIIDESGMPKERFSAEFPKEGPSILRIQQVVRGDSAAYFCASSPTVGDKGYTFGSGTRLTVV.

The chain combines TRBV19 with TRBJ1-5; tentatively, D is TRBD1 (6 bases). Trimming stripped 6 bases from V and 7 bases from J, with 16 bases between. The V gene's germline CDR1 is LNHDA and CDR2 SQIVND (reference sequence). The CDR3 sequence is 14 residues long. The CDR3 nucleotides are TGTGCCAGTAGGGATACAGGGATGTGGCAGCCCCAGCATTTT. It specifies CASRDTGMWQPQHF. The variable domain in full, with the rest retrieved from reference TRBV19 and TRBJ1-5, is DGGITQSPKYLFRKEGQNVTLSCEQNLNHDAMYWYRQDPGQGLRLIYYSQIVNDFQKGDIAEGYSVSREKKESFPLTVTSAQKNPTAFYLCASRDTGMWQPQHFGDGTRLSIL.

The chain links TRBV28 to TRBJ2-7; 9 bases match TRBD1. The CDR3 totals 14 residues. In germline, CDR1 is MDHEN, CDR2 SYDVKM. The J segment lost 3 bases and the V segment lost 7 bases, leaving 7 bases of the junction unmatched. CDR3 residues: CASTVDRGSYEQYF. The CDR3 DNA follows: TGTGCCAGCACCGTTGACAGGGGGAGCTACGAGCAGTACTTC.

This sequence joins TRBV7-9 and TRBJ2-1, with TRBD1 matching 8 bases. Germline CDR1 and CDR2: SEHNR and FQNEAQ (reference sequence). The CDR3 is 16 residues long. Trimming cost V 3 bases and J 5 bases; bases outside gene matches: 9. The CDR3 is CASSFNTGGFHNEQFF. The DNA for the CDR3 is TGTGCCAGCAGCTTTAATACAGGGGGGTTTCACAATGAGCAGTTCTTC.

The chain has TRBV24-1 and TRBJ2-1, with D unclear. This CDR3 has 13 amino acids. V was clipped by 0 bases and J by 15 bases, with 14 bases between them. The V gene's germline CDR1 is KGHDR and CDR2 SFDVKD. The CDR3 protein is CATSDLTNGRLFF. The DNA for the CDR3 is TGTGCCACCAGTGATTTGACCAACGGTCGCTTGTTCTTC.

Ten or more counts support this clone. CDR3: CASSYGQATGELFF. The CDR3 bases are TGTGCCAGCAGTTACGGGCAAGCCACCGGGGAGCTGTTTTTT. The chain has TRBV6-5 and TRBJ2-2; D call uncertain. Germline-derived CDR1 and CDR2 are MNHEY and SVGAGI. Trimming stripped 2 bases from V and 4 bases from J, with 8 bases between. This CDR3 spans 14 amino acids.

The chain has TRBV6-5 and TRBJ2-1, with D maybe TRBD2 (5 bases). Germline assignment: CDR1 MNHEY and CDR2 SVGAGI. There are 16 residues in the CDR3. The germline V and J ends were trimmed by 0 bases and 2 bases, with 11 bases remaining between them. Here the CDR3 reads CASSYSPAATYNEQFF. CDR3 nucleotides: TGTGCCAGCAGTTACTCGCCAGCGGCAACCTACAATGAGCAGTTCTTC.

This clone has a single count. Written as DNA, the CDR3 is TGTGCCACCAGCAGAGATACCGGGGCCGGGGAGCTGTTTTTT. This sequence encodes CATSRDTGAGELFF. The chain has TRBV15 and TRBJ2-2, with D tentatively TRBD2 (5 bases). The V and J ends lost 0 bases and 6 bases respectively, with 8 bases between them. The CDR3 is 14 residues long. Germline V lookup: CDR1 LNHNV, CDR2 YYDKDF (reference sequence).